This passage covers 17 T cell receptor beta chains from one sample sequenced in a study of T cells after yellow fever vaccination. MiXCR was run by TCRdb on the 5' RACE reads, yielding one entry per CDR3 protein. The sample has some 350,000 distinct CDR3 sequences; 6.2% are singletons. The sequencing used PBMCs, collected 5 days after the yellow fever booster vaccination. The receptors were gathered from a man aged 30 to 45 who received the YFV17D yellow fever vaccine.

This clonotype was observed many times. This chain joins TRBV20-1 and TRBJ1-1, with D possibly TRBD1 on 5 matching bases. V was trimmed by 3 bases and J by 0 bases, leaving 17 bases between them. CDR3 size: 16 residues. Germline loops: CDR1 DFQATT, CDR2 SNEGSKA (reference sequence). The DNA of the CDR3 is TGCAGTGCTAGCGGAGAGGGGCTTCGAATGAACACTGAAGCTTTCTTT. As protein: CSASGEGLRMNTEAFF.

J is TRBJ2-1 and V is TRBV7-9, with 10 bases aligning to TRBD2. Germline loops: CDR1 SEHNR, CDR2 FQNEAQ (reference sequence). The junction had 8 bases not matched to a gene; V was cut back by 7 bases and J by 5 bases. This CDR3 spans 15 amino acids. CDR3 amino acids: CASTRIAGGDNEQFF. The CDR3 nucleotides are TGTGCCAGCACCCGAATAGCGGGAGGCGACAATGAGCAGTTCTTC.

The table lists this clonotype with many counts. The chain uses TRBV4-3 and TRBJ2-7, with 10 positions matching TRBD1. This CDR3 has 16 residues. Germline V lookup: CDR1 LGHNA, CDR2 YSLEER. V was pared by 2 bases and J by 4 bases, with 8 bases of the junction left unmatched. DNA of the CDR3: TGCGCCAGCAGCCAATCGACAGGGGGCGCGGGGTACGAGCAGTACTTC. This gives the protein CASSQSTGGAGYEQYF.

This clonotype came up a few times. The V call is TRBV4-3, the J call TRBJ2-1; the match to TRBD1 covers 10 bases. V was clipped by 2 bases and J by 0 bases; unmatched bases: 13. There are 20 residues in the CDR3. Germline lookup yields CDR1 LGHNA and CDR2 YSLEER. CDR3 sequence reads: CASSQNVGQGIFSSYNEQFF. The CDR3 DNA reads TGCGCCAGCAGCCAAAACGTGGGACAGGGGATCTTCAGCTCCTACAATGAGCAGTTCTTC.

The rearrangement uses TRBV9 and TRBJ2-3; D is undetermined. The V end was cut by 0 bases, the J end by 4 bases, with 3 bases between. The germline gives CDR1 SGDLS, CDR2 YYNGEE. The CDR3 spans 12 residues. CDR3 in amino acids: CASSVEPDTQYF. The CDR3 nucleotides are TGTGCCAGCAGCGTAGAGCCAGATACGCAGTATTTT.

The chain links TRBV3-1 to TRBJ1-6; possible D gene TRBD1, 5 bases. There are 14 residues in the CDR3. Trimming left V 1 base short and J 10 bases short, with 11 bases between. Germline CDR1 reads LGHDT; CDR2 reads YNNKEL (reference sequence). CDR3 loop: CASSQGQGSSPLHF. The CDR3 DNA follows: TGTGCCAGCAGCCAAGGGCAGGGTAGCTCACCCCTCCACTTT.

This clonotype was observed many times. This chain links TRBV6-6 with TRBJ2-5; D is unresolved. This CDR3 has 12 residues. V was pared by 3 bases and J by 5 bases, with 7 bases between. Germline loops: CDR1 MNHNY, CDR2 SVGAGI (reference sequence). This chain's CDR3 is CASSYWVETQYF. CDR3 DNA sequence: TGTGCCAGCAGTTATTGGGTGGAGACCCAGTACTTC.

In its sample, this clonotype was seen many times. CDR3 nucleotides: TGTGCCAGCAGCCGTGACCTGAGGGAGCTGTTTTTT. Amino acids: CASSRDLRELFF. The genes are TRBV6-2 or TRBV6-3 and TRBJ2-2; D unclear. V lost 6 bases and J 9 bases, leaving 11 bases between the germline ends. Germline CDR1 and CDR2: MNHEY and SVGEGT. CDR3 length: 12 amino acids.

In this sample, this clonotype turned up a few times. Here the CDR3 reads CASSSGGLGQMYF. DNA for the CDR3: TGCGCCAGCAGCTCCGGGGGGCTGGGTCAGATGTACTTC. V usage is TRBV5-1 and J usage is TRBJ2-7; TRBD2 might be the D (7 bases). The germline gives CDR1 SGHRS, CDR2 YFSETQ. Trimming removed 3 bases from V and 12 bases from J, with 19 bases in between. This CDR3 spans 13 amino acids.

This chain connects TRBV20-1 to TRBJ1-6; possibly TRBD1 for D (5 bases). CDR1 and CDR2 (germline): DFQATT, SNEGSKA (reference sequence). V was clipped by 6 bases and J by 6 bases, with 21 bases between them. The CDR3 totals 16 residues. The CDR3 DNA is TGCAGTGCCTGGGGCCAGGCTGAGAGCTTTAATTCACCCCTCCACTTT. Translated, it gives CSAWGQAESFNSPLHF.

In its sample, this clonotype was seen many times. The gene calls are TRBV4-3 and TRBJ1-4; D is undetermined. The CDR3 runs 16 residues. Trimming took 0 bases from V and 0 from J, leaving 8 bases between them. CDR1 LGHNA and CDR2 YSLEER come from the germline V gene. This chain's CDR3 is CASSQESVATNEKLFF. The CDR3, as DNA: TGCGCCAGCAGCCAAGAATCCGTTGCAACTAATGAAAAACTGTTTTTT.

There are many counts of this clonotype. The chain links TRBV10-3 to TRBJ2-1; 7 positions agree with TRBD2. This CDR3 comprises 13 residues. The ends lost 4 bases at V and 7 bases at J; junction bases unmatched: 4. Germline V lookup: CDR1 ENHRY, CDR2 SYGVKD. CDR3 region: CAISALAANEQFF. The CDR3 coding sequence is TGTGCCATCAGTGCCCTAGCGGCAAATGAGCAGTTCTTC.

This sequence joins TRBV7-2 and TRBJ2-3; D might be TRBD2 (6 bases). V was pared by 1 base and J by 6 bases, with 14 bases between. The length of the CDR3 is 15 residues. Germline values: CDR1 SGHTA, CDR2 FQGNSA. The CDR3 coding sequence is TGTGCCAGCAGCTTAGTTAATGGGGGGACGGATACGCAGTATTTT. It yields the protein CASSLVNGGTDTQYF.

This clonotype was seen ten or more times. The gene calls are TRBV25-1 and TRBJ2-7; no clear D gene. This CDR3 region has 10 residues. Germline assignment: CDR1 MGHDK and CDR2 SYGVNS. The ends were cut back, 3 bases at V and 3 bases at J, with 0 bases in the middle. Written as DNA, the CDR3 is TGTGCCAGCAGTGACTACGAGCAGTACTTC. Translating it yields CASSDYEQYF.

This clonotype has only a few counts. The chain joins TRBV28 to TRBJ2-1, with 9 positions matching TRBD2. Germline V gives CDR1 MDHEN, CDR2 SYDVKM. With 7 bases clipped from V and 7 bases from J, the junction kept 8 bases outside the gene matches. There are 14 residues in the CDR3. The CDR3 DNA reads as TGTGCCAGCACCGTAGCGGGAGCTAGGAATGAGCAGTTCTTC. Translation: CASTVAGARNEQFF.

This clonotype was counted at least ten times. The chain links TRBV29-1 to TRBJ2-5, with unresolved D. The V end lost 4 bases, the J end lost 5 bases, and 11 bases lay between the germline ends. CDR1 and CDR2 (germline): SQVTM, ANQGSEA. The CDR3 extends over 12 amino acids. The CDR3, as DNA: TGCAGCGTTGTTCGGGCGTCGGAGACCCAGTACTTC. The encoded protein is CSVVRASETQYF. The entire variable domain, with the rest obtained from reference TRBV29-1 and TRBJ2-5, is as follows: SAVISQKPSRDICQRGTSLTIQCQVDSQVTMMFWYRQQPGQSLTLIATANQGSEATYESGFVIDKFPISRPNLTFSTLTVSNMSPEDSSIYLCSVVRASETQYFGPGTRLLVL.

This clonotype has just a few counts. The chain combines TRBV7-3 with TRBJ2-1; maybe TRBD2 (6 bases). The V gene lost 5 bases and the J gene lost 0 bases, with 14 bases spanning the gap. This CDR3 contains 16 residues. Germline V gene lookup returns CDR1 SGHTA and CDR2 FQGTGA. CDR3 protein: CASSETLAASYNEQFF. In nucleotides, the CDR3 is TGTGCCAGCAGCGAAACTTTAGCGGCCTCCTACAATGAGCAGTTCTTC.